The clone carrying this TCR beta chain appeared once. Reverse transcription used about 0.45 to 1 ug RNA and random hexamers. TCRdb recomputed calls from the immunoSEQ multiplex PCR reads with MiXCR, one row per CDR3 protein. The sample holds 110,000 to 150,000 distinct CDR3 sequences, 85% to 95% seen once. The individuals used as controls were healthy donors who had been matched for both age and sex. This record comes from a study of CD8 T cells in Susac syndrome. The TCR sequence derives from a human donor in good health. Input material: CD8+ T cells from PBMCs.

The CDR3 sequence is CASSQPKAYNEQFF. The CDR3 DNA reads as TGCGCCAGCAGTCAACCCAAGGCGTACAATGAGCAGTTCTTC. J is TRBJ2-1 and V is TRBV23-1; D remains ambiguous. TRBV23-1 is noted as an ORF with a role that remains uncertain. The CDR3 has 14 residues. The germline V and J ends were trimmed by 2 bases and 4 bases, with 9 bases remaining between them.